These T cell receptor beta chains were read from a single sample in a study of preoperative IRX-2 immunotherapy in early breast cancer. Measured with immunoSEQ multiplex PCR; TCRdb has only the in-frame clones, and not every one. The table includes roughly 30,000 clones, over 75% detected once. Sample acquisition took place from a patient treated with IRX-2 immunotherapy. Every receptor here comes from a human donor with breast cancer. CDR3s include the opening cysteine and the closing phenylalanine or tryptophan. D genes are given only for firm matches. Clone size, where shown, is once, few, many, or a class for clones that have expanded.

V	size	J	D	CDR3	DNA
TRBV14	.	TRBJ2-1	.	CASSHASTVFVNYNEQFF	TGTGCCAGCAGCCATGCGTCGACCGTTTTCGTGAACTACAATGAGCAGTTCTTC
TRBV6-8	.	TRBJ1-5	.	CASSYYGSNQPQHF	TGTGCCAGCAGTTACTATGGTAGCAATCAGCCCCAGCATTTT
TRBV6-8	.	TRBJ2-3	TRBD2	CASSTGGDTQYF	TGTGCCAGCAGTACGGGGGGAGATACGCAGTATTTT
TRBV6-8	.	TRBJ1-4	.	CASSSDNDEGKLFF	TGTGCCAGCAGTTCCGACAATGACGAAGGAAAACTGTTTTTT
TRBV28	.	TRBJ1-2	TRBD1	CASRPGGTGGYTF	TGTGCCAGCAGACCAGGGGGGACTGGGGGCTACACCTTC
TRBV18	.	TRBJ1-2	TRBD1	CASSPPRDRAYGYTF	TGTGCCAGCTCACCACCCCGGGACAGGGCCTATGGCTACACCTTC
TRBV7-1	.	TRBJ2-7	TRBD2	CASSKGLAGTSSYEQYF	TGTGCCAGCAGCAAGGGACTAGCGGGGACCAGCTCCTACGAGCAGTACTTC
TRBV11-3	.	TRBJ1-2	TRBD1	CASSLGQGAQGYTF	TGTGCCAGCAGCTTGGGACAGGGGGCGCAGGGCTACACCTTC
TRBV18	.	TRBJ1-2	.	CASSPALGADGYTF	TGTGCCAGCTCACCGGCCCTCGGGGCGGACGGCTACACCTTC
TRBV23-1	.	TRBJ2-5	.	CASSQRGTFEETQYF	TGCGCCAGCAGTCAACGCGGGACATTCGAAGAGACCCAGTACTTC
TRBV18	.	TRBJ1-1	.	CASIPNEGDTEAFF	TGTGCCAGCATCCCTAATGAGGGGGACACTGAAGCTTTCTTT
TRBV28	few	TRBJ1-5	.	CASSLLQLDQPQHF	TGTGCCAGCAGTTTACTACAGCTAGATCAGCCCCAGCATTTT
TRBV7-1	.	TRBJ2-5	.	CASSLVQEETQYF	TGTGCCAGCAGCTTAGTACAGGAAGAGACCCAGTACTTC
TRBV28	.	TRBJ2-7	TRBD1	CASRPNPRQSGGRYEQYF	TGTGCCAGCAGACCGAATCCCAGGCAGTCAGGGGGAAGGTACGAGCAGTACTTC
TRBV23-1	.	TRBJ1-1	.	CASSHLNQNTEAFF	TGCGCCAGCAGCCATCTCAACCAGAACACTGAAGCTTTCTTT
TRBV29-1	.	TRBJ1-2	.	CSGLDRNYGYTF	TGCAGCGGCTTGGACAGAAACTATGGCTACACCTTC
TRBV11-3	.	TRBJ2-5	TRBD2	CASSSGTSGRAQETQYF	TGTGCCAGCAGCTCCGGGACTAGCGGGAGGGCTCAAGAGACCCAGTACTTC
TRBV6-8	.	TRBJ2-7	TRBD2	CASSYSQGLAGEDEQYF	TGTGCCAGCAGTTACTCTCAGGGACTAGCGGGAGAGGACGAGCAGTACTTC
TRBV6-4	.	TRBJ2-1	.	CASSTSGPSYNEQFF	TGTGCCAGCAGTACCAGCGGGCCGAGCTACAATGAGCAGTTCTTC
TRBV19	.	TRBJ2-1	TRBD1	CASIPGIYRGHSYNEQFF	TGTGCCAGTATCCCCGGGATATATAGGGGGCACTCCTACAATGAGCAGTTCTTC
TRBV15	.	TRBJ1-2	.	CATSRDGQSYGYTF	TGTGCCACCAGCAGAGATGGGCAGTCCTATGGCTACACCTTC
TRBV5-1	.	TRBJ2-3	TRBD2	CASSLFFLAGGVTDTQYF	TGCGCCAGCAGCTTGTTCTTCTTAGCGGGGGGGGTAACAGATACGCAGTATTTT
TRBV11-3	.	TRBJ1-5	.	CASSATGFSNQPQHF	TGTGCCAGCAGCGCGACAGGTTTTAGCAATCAGCCCCAGCATTTT
TRBV6-8	.	TRBJ1-4	TRBD1	CAISPGQGVAKLFF	TGTGCCATCAGCCCCGGACAGGGGGTGGCAAAACTGTTTTTT
TRBV6-8	few	TRBJ2-7	.	CASSYGTGASGGYEQYF	TGTGCCAGCAGTTACGGGACAGGGGCCAGCGGGGGGTACGAGCAGTACTTC
TRBV18	few	TRBJ1-1	.	CASSPLPEMNTEAFF	TGTGCCAGCTCACCCCTGCCAGAGATGAACACTGAAGCTTTCTTT
TRBV30	few	TRBJ1-4	.	CAWSGLEEKLFF	TGTGCCTGGAGTGGCCTTGAGGAAAAACTGTTTTTT
TRBV6-8	.	TRBJ2-7	.	CASSLPVAVGEQYF	TGTGCCAGCAGCTTACCCGTAGCGGTCGGTGAGCAGTACTTC
TRBV28	.	TRBJ1-2	TRBD1	CASKIALGGGSYGYTF	TGTGCCAGCAAAATTGCCCTTGGAGGGGGCAGCTATGGCTACACCTTC
TRBV10-3	few	TRBJ2-6	.	CAISEWAGSGSGANVLTF	TGTGCCATCAGTGAGTGGGCAGGGAGCGGCTCTGGGGCCAACGTCCTGACTTTC
TRBV6-8	.	TRBJ2-7	.	CAISYHYRGGYEQYF	TGTGCCATCAGTTATCATTACAGGGGAGGCTACGAGCAGTACTTC
TRBV10-3	.	TRBJ2-5	TRBD2	CAISEGSSGGALQETQYF	TGTGCCATCAGTGAGGGGTCTAGCGGGGGGGCCTTGCAAGAGACCCAGTACTTC
TRBV11-3	.	TRBJ2-5	TRBD1	CASSAGTGWEETQYF	TGTGCCAGCAGCGCCGGGACAGGGTGGGAAGAGACCCAGTACTTC
TRBV29-1	.	TRBJ1-5	.	CSVADGFLGNQPQHF	TGCAGCGTTGCTGATGGGTTTTTGGGCAACCAGCCCCAGCATTTT
TRBV6-8	.	TRBJ1-5	.	CASSYRGGRGLSNQPQHF	TGTGCCAGCAGCTACCGGGGGGGGCGGGGCTTAAGTAATCAGCCCCAGCATTTT
TRBV6-8	.	TRBJ1-1	.	CASQPDAGGAEAFF	TGTGCCAGCCAACCAGATGCGGGGGGAGCTGAAGCTTTCTTT
TRBV12-5	.	TRBJ1-1	.	CASGPPWDAFF	TGTGCTAGTGGTCCCCCCTGGGACGCTTTCTTT
TRBV7-7	.	TRBJ2-5	.	CASSELGLASPETQYF	TGTGCCAGCAGCGAGTTGGGTTTGGCCTCCCCAGAGACCCAGTACTTC
TRBV7-1	.	TRBJ2-7	TRBD1	CASSRGQGPAYEQYF	TGTGCCAGCAGCCGAGGACAGGGGCCAGCCTACGAGCAGTACTTC
TRBV6-8	.	TRBJ2-1	TRBD2	CASRVLAGDPNEQFF	TGTGCCAGCAGGGTACTAGCGGGAGACCCCAATGAGCAGTTCTTC
TRBV6-8	.	TRBJ2-7	TRBD2	CASRTPGLARYEQYF	TGTGCCAGCAGAACCCCGGGACTAGCGCGCTACGAGCAGTACTTC
TRBV1	.	TRBJ2-7	.	CASSQASGGSYEQYF	TGCGCCAGCAGCCAAGCCTCGGGAGGCTCCTACGAGCAGTACTTC
TRBV9	.	TRBJ1-1	.	CASRQALRHTEAFF	TGTGCCAGCAGACAGGCCCTACGACACACTGAAGCTTTCTTT
TRBV15	.	TRBJ1-2	.	CATSRIQSELYGYTF	TGTGCCACCAGCCGAATACAGAGCGAACTCTATGGCTACACCTTC
TRBV28	.	TRBJ1-2	.	CASSLERQNYGYTF	TGTGCCAGCAGTTTAGAGAGACAGAACTATGGCTACACCTTC
TRBV6-8	.	TRBJ1-1	.	CASSYARGLNTEAFF	TGTGCCAGCAGTTACGCGCGGGGACTGAACACTGAAGCTTTCTTT
TRBV11-3	few	TRBJ1-4	TRBD1	CASSVGTGGEKLFF	TGTGCCAGCAGCGTGGGGACAGGGGGCGAAAAACTGTTTTTT
TRBV19	.	TRBJ2-7	.	CASSISGTPIIGEQYF	TGTGCCAGTAGTATATCCGGGACTCCCATCATCGGCGAGCAGTACTTC
TRBV7-4	.	TRBJ2-7	.	CASSLSGVGSYEQYF	TGTGCCAGCAGCTTATCAGGGGTCGGGTCCTACGAGCAGTACTTC
TRBV10-2	few	TRBJ1-3	.	CASSEFRHLSGNTIYF	TGCGCCAGCAGTGAGTTTCGACACCTCTCTGGAAACACCATATATTTT
TRBV29-1	.	TRBJ2-7	TRBD1	CSVDPTGGNEQYF	TGCAGCGTTGATCCAACAGGGGGCAACGAGCAGTACTTC
TRBV6-8	.	TRBJ2-1	TRBD2	CASSTRLAGDLYNEQFF	TGTGCCAGCAGTACACGCCTGGCGGGAGACCTTTACAATGAGCAGTTCTTC
TRBV28	.	TRBJ1-2	.	CASRNEGVLYGYTF	TGTGCCAGCAGGAACGAGGGGGTGCTCTATGGCTACACCTTC
TRBV6-8	few	TRBJ1-5	.	CASSSRGRDQPQHF	TGTGCCAGCAGTTCCAGGGGAAGGGATCAGCCCCAGCATTTT